These 21 T cell receptor beta chains came from one sample sequenced in a study of T-cell reconstitution after alpha-beta-depleted transplantation in children. Unique molecular identifiers were used to barcode this TCRbeta library. TCRdb reanalysed the PCR reads using MiXCR and keeps one entry per CDR3 protein. In the table there are under 450,000 distinct CDR3 sequences, about 14% of which are singletons. The specimen comprised PBMCs, sampled from the stem cell graft. The source of these receptors is a human donor who donated a stem cell graft to a child with Fanconi anemia.

The V call is TRBV20-1, the J call TRBJ2-3; D tentatively fits TRBD1 or TRBD2 (6 bases each). The CDR3 is 10 residues long. The V and J ends lost 6 bases and 10 bases respectively, with 11 bases between them. Germline V gene sequence: CDR1 DFQATT, CDR2 SNEGSKA (reference sequence). The CDR3 coding sequence is TGCAGTGCGAAGGGGGGCCCGCAGTATTTT. This encodes CSAKGGPQYF.

The CDR3 reads CASTSGSYGYTF. The CDR3 region has the DNA TGTGCCAGCACCAGCGGGTCCTATGGCTACACCTTC. The gene calls are TRBV6-2 or TRBV6-3 and TRBJ1-2; D gene uncertain. The CDR3 runs 12 residues. Deletions cut 7 bases from V and 4 bases from J, with 10 bases between. Germline V gene data show CDR1 as MNHEY and CDR2 as SVGEGT.

This clonotype was picked up many times. The chain links TRBV20-1 to TRBJ2-3; D is possibly TRBD1 or TRBD2 (5 bases each). V lost 6 bases, J lost 7 bases, and 20 bases lay in between. Germline V lookup: CDR1 DFQATT, CDR2 SNEGSKA (reference sequence). The CDR3 runs to 14 residues. The CDR3 DNA follows: TGCAGTGCGACTCCGGGACCGCCTTCAAATACGCAGTATTTT. It codes for CSATPGPPSNTQYF.

The chain is built from TRBV7-2 and TRBJ1-2; D is unclear. The V end was cut by 5 bases, the J end by 8 bases, with 15 bases between. This CDR3 is 13 amino acids long. Germline lookup yields CDR1 SGHTA and CDR2 FQGNSA. CDR3 residues: CASSPQKYMGYTF. In DNA, the CDR3 is TGTGCCAGCAGCCCCCAGAAATATATGGGCTACACCTTC. The full variable domain, its missing parts supplied by reference TRBV7-2 and TRBJ1-2, is GAGVSQSPSNKVTEKGKDVELRCDPISGHTALYWYRQSLGQGLEFLIYFQGNSAPDKSGLPSDRFSAERTGGSVSTLTIQRTQQEDSAVYLCASSPQKYMGYTFGSGTRLTVV.

This clonotype showed up many times. The chain has TRBV12-3 or TRBV12-4 and TRBJ1-6; no clear D gene. The length of the CDR3 is 11 residues. Trimming stripped 5 bases from V and 14 bases from J, with 10 bases between. The CDR3 loop reads CASSLGLTLHF. In DNA form, the CDR3 reads TGTGCCAGCAGTCTAGGGTTGACCCTCCACTTT.

This clonotype was seen a handful of times. This sequence joins TRBV19 and TRBJ2-5; 8 bases are a match to TRBD1. The CDR3 consists of 17 residues. V was pared by 5 bases and J by 0 bases, with 11 bases of the junction left unmatched. Looked up from germline, CDR1 is LNHDA and CDR2 is SQIVND (reference sequence). CDR3 residues: CASSPPGTGQYQETQYF. CDR3 DNA: TGTGCCAGTAGTCCCCCCGGGACAGGCCAGTACCAAGAGACCCAGTACTTC.

This clonotype was counted at least ten times. This chain joins TRBV6-2 or TRBV6-3 and TRBJ2-3; D not certain. Germline-derived CDR1 and CDR2 are MNHEY and SVGEGT. The CDR3 has 13 amino acids. V was pared by 5 bases and J by 6 bases, with 12 bases between. This CDR3 is CASSGSSWDTQYF. The DNA for the CDR3 is TGTGCCAGCAGTGGATCAAGTTGGGATACGCAGTATTTT.

In DNA form, the CDR3 reads TGTGCCAGCAGTTACTCGACCGGGACAGGGGTTTTCAATGAGCAGTTCTTC. Amino acids: CASSYSTGTGVFNEQFF. This chain uses TRBV6-2 or TRBV6-3 with TRBJ2-1; TRBD1 agrees at 10 bases. This CDR3 spans 17 amino acids. V dropped 0 bases and J dropped 6; count of bases not matched to a gene: 8. CDR1 is MNHEY, CDR2 SVGEGT, per germline.

The chain has TRBV7-9 and TRBJ1-1; the D is unclear. CDR3 length equals 14 residues. V lost 0 bases to trimming and J lost 1 base, with 6 bases between them. Germline V gives CDR1 SEHNR, CDR2 FQNEAQ (reference sequence). CDR3 amino acids: CASSLAQTNTEAFF. In DNA form, the CDR3 reads TGTGCCAGCAGCTTAGCACAGACGAACACTGAAGCTTTCTTT.

This clonotype appeared many times. The chain uses TRBV20-1 and TRBJ2-1, with TRBD2 matching 7 bases. J was trimmed by 8 bases and V by 0 bases; bases with no gene match: 22. The germline gives CDR1 DFQATT, CDR2 SNEGSKA (reference sequence). The length of the CDR3 is 19 residues. The CDR3 is CSARDWRSYRAGEVDEQFF. CDR3 in DNA: TGCAGTGCTAGAGATTGGCGCTCTTATAGGGCGGGGGAGGTCGATGAGCAGTTCTTC.

The J gene is TRBJ2-5, the V gene TRBV3-1; D may be TRBD1 (5 bases). The V end lost 8 bases, the J end lost 5 bases, and 21 bases lay between the germline ends. Per the germline V gene, CDR1 is LGHDT and CDR2 is YNNKEL (reference sequence). CDR3 length equals 15 residues. CDR3 nucleotide sequence: TGTGCCAGCTGCCCCCCCCTGGGGCTAGTGGAGACCCAGTACTTC. Translation: CASCPPLGLVETQYF.

This clonotype was detected ten times or more. The chain uses TRBV6-1 and TRBJ1-1; no clear D gene. Germline CDR1 is MNHNS and CDR2 is SASEGT. V gave up 2 bases and J gave up 6 bases, with 16 bases separating them. The CDR3 extends over 15 amino acids. The CDR3 loop is CASSENPGSGAEAFF. The CDR3 DNA sequence: TGTGCCAGCAGTGAAAACCCCGGAAGTGGGGCTGAAGCTTTCTTT.

This clonotype was counted a single time. V is TRBV12-3 or TRBV12-4 and J is TRBJ1-2; TRBD1 might be the D (6 bases). V lost 5 bases and J lost 7, with 17 bases in between. The CDR3 extends over 14 amino acids. The DNA for the CDR3 is TGTGCCAGCAGTCTGGACAGCCTGCTGTTTGGCTACACCTTC. Translating gives CASSLDSLLFGYTF.

This clonotype was seen repeatedly, ten times or more. This chain connects TRBV5-1 to TRBJ1-1; D is possibly TRBD1 (5 bases). The CDR3 loop spans 14 amino acids. Trimming stripped 0 bases from V and 5 bases from J, with 11 bases between. The germline V gene has CDR1 SGHRS and CDR2 YFSETQ. CDR3 sequence reads: CASSLGYGGTEAFF. The CDR3 DNA is TGCGCCAGCAGCTTGGGGTATGGGGGAACTGAAGCTTTCTTT.

This clonotype came up a few times. One end of the junction does not line up with germline, which may come from a read error. The chain is built from TRBV20-1 and TRBJ2-1; 13 bases match TRBD2. CDR3 size: 13 residues. Germline loops: CDR1 DFQATT, CDR2 SNEGSKA (reference sequence). DNA of the CDR3: TGCAGTGCTAGCCCACTAGCGGGGGGGCGCCGTATCTTC. Translated, it gives CSASPLAGGRRIF.

This clonotype was recorded at least ten times. This chain uses TRBV24-1 with TRBJ1-2; tentative D call: TRBD1 (5 bases). CDR1 KGHDR and CDR2 SFDVKD come from the germline V gene. Trimming shortened V by 3 bases and J by 3 bases, and 13 bases separated the two germline ends. The CDR3 is 15 amino acids. Written as DNA, the CDR3 is TGTGCCACCAGTGATCAGAGCGGGACGGACTATGGCTACACCTTC. Translated, it gives CATSDQSGTDYGYTF.

CDR3 nucleotide sequence: TGTGCCAGCAGTTTAAAATTGGGGAACAGGGTGAGGAATGAGCAGTTCTTC. Its translation: CASSLKLGNRVRNEQFF. The chain joins TRBV12-3 or TRBV12-4 to TRBJ2-1; a weak D match, TRBD1 (6 bases). Deletions cut 2 bases from V and 7 bases from J, with 21 bases between. The CDR3 is 17 residues long.

The chain carries TRBV7-2 and TRBJ1-1; D possibly corresponds to TRBD1 (6 bases). The V end was cut by 5 bases, the J end by 0 bases, with 13 bases between. Germline V gene lookup returns CDR1 SGHTA and CDR2 FQGNSA. This CDR3 region has 15 residues. The CDR3 coding sequence is TGTGCCAGCAGCGGCGGGGGCCCCCTGAACACTGAAGCTTTCTTT. Translating it yields CASSGGGPLNTEAFF.

The J gene is TRBJ1-1, the V gene TRBV6-2 or TRBV6-3; unclear D gene. The V gene lost 11 bases and the J gene lost 3 bases, with 13 bases spanning the gap. Germline CDR1 is MNHEY and CDR2 is SVGEGT. This CDR3 region has 12 residues. The CDR3 spells CASGRLYTEAFF. DNA of the CDR3: TGTGCCTCGGGGAGGCTGTACACTGAAGCTTTCTTT.

This clonotype was found a few times. CDR3 residues: CASSLLGQGTEAFF. The CDR3 DNA follows: TGTGCCAGCAGCTTACTCGGACAGGGTACTGAAGCTTTCTTT. The chain couples TRBV5-5 to TRBJ1-1; 8 nucleotides match TRBD1. V dropped 2 bases and J dropped 5; count of bases not matched to a gene: 5. CDR1 is SGHKS, CDR2 YYEKEE, per germline (reference sequence). The CDR3 is 14 residues long.

The chain links TRBV15 to TRBJ1-3; D is ambiguous. The germline V gene has CDR1 LNHNV and CDR2 YYDKDF (reference sequence). Trimming cost V 6 bases and J 7 bases, with 13 bases left between them. This CDR3 spans 13 amino acids. The CDR3 region has the DNA TGTGCCACCAGTTCTGGGCAAGGGAACACCATATATTTT. Its translation: CATSSGQGNTIYF.